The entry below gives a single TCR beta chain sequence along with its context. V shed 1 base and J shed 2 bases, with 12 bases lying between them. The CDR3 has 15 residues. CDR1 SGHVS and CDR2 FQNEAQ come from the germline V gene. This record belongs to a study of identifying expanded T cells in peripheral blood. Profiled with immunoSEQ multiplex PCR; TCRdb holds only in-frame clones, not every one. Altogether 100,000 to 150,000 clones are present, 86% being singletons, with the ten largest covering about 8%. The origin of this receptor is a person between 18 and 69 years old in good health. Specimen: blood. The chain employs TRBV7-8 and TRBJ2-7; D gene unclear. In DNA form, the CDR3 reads TGTGCCAGCAGCTTAGAACCGGAGACCGCCTACGAGCAGTACTTC. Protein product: CASSLEPETAYEQYF.